Below are 8 T cell receptor beta chains sequenced from a single sample in a study of OX40 agonist ivuxolimab in advanced cancers. TCRdb keeps only in-frame clones here, not all; method: immunoSEQ multiplex PCR. The table lists more than 40,000 clones, around 77% of them singletons, with around 2% in the top ten. Source: CD4+ or CD8+ T cells sorted from blood, taken in a trial of the OX40 agonist ivuxolimab. The receptors shown here come from an adult with an advanced solid tumor such as melanoma, head and neck, liver or kidney cancer.

This chain joins TRBV19 and TRBJ1-4; D is ambiguous. The CDR3 is 13 residues long. Trimming removed 5 bases from V and 7 bases from J, with 11 bases in between. Germline loops: CDR1 LNHDA, CDR2 SQIVND (reference sequence). CDR3 residues: CASSFRALEKLFF. In DNA, the CDR3 is TGTGCCAGTAGTTTTCGAGCGCTTGAAAAACTGTTTTTT.

The CDR3 nucleotides read TGTGCCAGCAGCTTCTACAATGAGCAGTTCTTC. As protein: CASSFYNEQFF. The genes are TRBV5-8 and TRBJ2-1; D remains ambiguous. CDR1 and CDR2 from the germline V gene are SGHTS and YDEGEE. CDR3 length: 11 residues. V was cut by 2 bases and J by 3 bases, with 0 bases left in between. The full variable domain, rest sourced from reference TRBV5-8 and TRBJ2-1, is EAGVTQSPTHLIKTRGQQATLRCSPISGHTSVYWYQQALGLGLQFLLWYDEGEERNRGNFPPRFSGRQFPNYSSELNVNALELEDSALYLCASSFYNEQFFGPGTRLTVL.

The chain combines TRBV29-1 with TRBJ1-2; the D gene is possibly TRBD1 (6 bases). Trimming took 1 base from V and 8 from J, leaving 11 bases between them. Looked up from germline, CDR1 is SQVTM and CDR2 is ANQGSEA. The CDR3 is 12 amino acids. The CDR3 sequence: CSVEGGAGGYTF. In nucleotides, the CDR3 is TGCAGCGTTGAAGGGGGGGCGGGAGGCTACACCTTC. The full variable domain, its missing parts supplied by reference TRBV29-1 and TRBJ1-2, is SAVISQKPSRDICQRGTSLTIQCQVDSQVTMMFWYRQQPGQSLTLIATANQGSEATYESGFVIDKFPISRPNLTFSTLTVSNMSPEDSSIYLCSVEGGAGGYTFGSGTRLTVV.

This sequence joins TRBV10-2 and TRBJ2-7; the match to TRBD2 covers 7 bases. V lost 4 bases and J lost 7; bases outside the gene matches: 13. The CDR3 runs 15 residues. Looked up from germline, CDR1 is WSHSY and CDR2 is SAAADI. The CDR3 reads CASSAPGLPKEEQYF. CDR3 DNA sequence: TGCGCCAGCAGTGCCCCGGGACTACCTAAGGAGGAGCAGTACTTC.

The rearrangement joins TRBV19 to TRBJ1-1, with D tentatively TRBD1 (5 bases). V lost 4 bases to trimming and J lost 3 bases, with 9 bases between them. Germline values: CDR1 LNHDA, CDR2 SQIVND (reference sequence). The CDR3 sequence is 13 residues long. The CDR3 DNA sequence: TGTGCCAGTAGTACAGGGTATTACACTGAAGCTTTCTTT. This codes for CASSTGYYTEAFF.

There are many counts of this clone. This chain joins TRBV5-4 and TRBJ1-5; no clear D. The CDR3 consists of 11 residues. V was pared by 4 bases and J by 9 bases, with 8 bases between. CDR1 and CDR2 (germline): SGHNT, YYREEE (reference sequence). The CDR3 reads CASSQMGPQHF. CDR3 coding DNA: TGTGCCAGCAGCCAGATGGGGCCCCAGCATTTT.

The rearrangement joins TRBV10-3 to TRBJ1-1, with unresolved D. The CDR3 covers 14 residues. V lost 8 bases and J 1 base, leaving 14 bases between the germline ends. Germline assignment: CDR1 ENHRY and CDR2 SYGVKD. CDR3 protein: CAIVSDGSNTEAFF. The CDR3 region has the DNA TGTGCCATCGTTAGTGACGGATCGAACACTGAAGCTTTCTTT.

The CDR3 spells CASSFGLDRTNYGYTF. The CDR3 DNA is TGTGCCAGCAGCTTTGGTCTTGACAGGACTAACTATGGCTACACCTTC. The chain couples TRBV7-9 to TRBJ1-2; D might be TRBD1 (6 bases). CDR3 length equals 16 residues. V lost 3 bases to trimming and J lost 0 bases, with 14 bases between them. CDR1 SEHNR and CDR2 FQNEAQ come from the germline V gene (reference sequence).